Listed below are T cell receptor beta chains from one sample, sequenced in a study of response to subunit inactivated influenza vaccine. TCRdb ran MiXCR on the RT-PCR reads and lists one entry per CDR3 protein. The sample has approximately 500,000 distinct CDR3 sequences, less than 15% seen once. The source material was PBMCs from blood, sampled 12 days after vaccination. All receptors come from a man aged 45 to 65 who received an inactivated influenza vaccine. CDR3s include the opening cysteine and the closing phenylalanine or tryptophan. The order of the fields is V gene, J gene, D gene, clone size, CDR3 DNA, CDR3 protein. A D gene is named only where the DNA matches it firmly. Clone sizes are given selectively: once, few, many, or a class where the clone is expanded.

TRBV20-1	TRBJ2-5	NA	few	TGCAGTGCTAAGCGTGGAGAGACCCAGTACTTC	CSAKRGETQYF
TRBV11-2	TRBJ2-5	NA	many	TGTGCCAGCAGCTTAGATGGGCTATTTTCAGAGACCCAGTACTTC	CASSLDGLFSETQYF
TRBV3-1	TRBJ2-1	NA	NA	TGTGCCAGCAGCCAAGAGGGAACAGCTAAGCCCTACAATGAGCAGTTCTTC	CASSQEGTAKPYNEQFF
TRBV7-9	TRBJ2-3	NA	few	TGTGCCAGCAGCATACGACAGTCCCTCACAGATACGCAGTATTTT	CASSIRQSLTDTQYF
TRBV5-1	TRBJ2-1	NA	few	TGCGCCAGCAGCTTTCCAGGGGCTAGGGGTTCCTACAATGAGCAGTTCTTC	CASSFPGARGSYNEQFF
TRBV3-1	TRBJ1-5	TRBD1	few	TGTGCCAGCAGTCAAAGACAGGGAGGTCAGCCCCAGCATTTT	CASSQRQGGQPQHF
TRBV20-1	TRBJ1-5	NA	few	TGCAGTGCTAGAGAATTTCAGGGCTATAGCAATCAGCCCCAGCATTTT	CSAREFQGYSNQPQHF
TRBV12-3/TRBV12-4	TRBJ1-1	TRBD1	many	TGTGCCAGCAGGGAGACAGGGTTTACTGAAGCTTTCTTT	CASRETGFTEAFF
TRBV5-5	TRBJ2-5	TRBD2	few	TGTGCCAGCAGCCGCTCCGGGACTACTTACCAAGAGACCCAGTACTTC	CASSRSGTTYQETQYF
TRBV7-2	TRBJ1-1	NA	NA	TGTGCCAGCAGCTTAGCGCTGGGGGCTTGGGGCACTGAAGCTTTCTTT	CASSLALGAWGTEAFF
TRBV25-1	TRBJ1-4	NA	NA	TGTGCCAGCAGTGAATATTCTGGGACTAATGAAAAACTGTTTTTT	CASSEYSGTNEKLFF
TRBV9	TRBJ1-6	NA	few	TGTGCCAGCACCCGGGGGGAACGGTCACCCCTCCACTTT	CASTRGERSPLHF
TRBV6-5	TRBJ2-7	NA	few	TGTGCCAGCAGTTCTTCCCCTGACCTGCGGGAGCAGTACTTC	CASSSSPDLREQYF
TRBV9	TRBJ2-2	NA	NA	TGTGCCAGCAGCGTAGGGGCCAGGGCGATGGACACCGGGGAGCTGTTTTTT	CASSVGARAMDTGELFF
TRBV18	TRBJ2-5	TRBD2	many	TGTGCCAGCTCACCGGGACTAGCGGGACAAGAGACCCAGTACTTC	CASSPGLAGQETQYF
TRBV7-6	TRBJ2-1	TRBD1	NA	TGTGCCAGCAGCTCCAACAGGGGGGAGCGTGAGCAGTTCTTC	CASSSNRGEREQFF
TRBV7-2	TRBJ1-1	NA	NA	TGTGCCAGCAGCTTAGGGAGTGTAATGAACACTGAAGCTTTCTTT	CASSLGSVMNTEAFF
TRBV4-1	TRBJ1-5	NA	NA	TGCGCCAGCAGCCCGATTCAGGGGAATCAGCCCCAGCATTTT	CASSPIQGNQPQHF
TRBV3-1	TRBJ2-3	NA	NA	TGTGCCAGCAGCCGGACGGGACTTTCCGTAAGCACAGATACGCAGTATTTT	CASSRTGLSVSTDTQYF
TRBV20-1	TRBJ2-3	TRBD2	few	TGCAGTGCTAGAAGCTCCACTAGCGGCCGCACAGATACGCAGTATTTT	CSARSSTSGRTDTQYF
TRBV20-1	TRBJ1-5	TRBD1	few	TGCAGTGCTAATATCGACAGGGACAATCAGCCCCAGCATTTT	CSANIDRDNQPQHF
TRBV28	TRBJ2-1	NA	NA	TGTGCCAGCAGTTTACCCCGGACCCATCGGGGTTACAATGAGCAGTTCTTC	CASSLPRTHRGYNEQFF
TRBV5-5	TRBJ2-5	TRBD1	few	TGTGCCAGCACCTACGACAGGGAGGAGACCCAGTACTTC	CASTYDREETQYF
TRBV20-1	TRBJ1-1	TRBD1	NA	TGCAGTGCTATCGGGACAGGGAGGGTGAACACTGAAGCTTTCTTT	CSAIGTGRVNTEAFF
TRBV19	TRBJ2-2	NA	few	TGTGCCAGTAGAACGCCCGGGACCACGAACACCGGGGAGCTGTTTTTT	CASRTPGTTNTGELFF
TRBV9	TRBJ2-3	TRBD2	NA	TGTGCCAGCAGCGTAGGGACTAGCGGGATTGATACGCAGTATTTT	CASSVGTSGIDTQYF
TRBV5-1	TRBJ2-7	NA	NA	TGCGCCAGCAGCTTGGGTGCACTCCGGACCTACGAGCAGTACTTC	CASSLGALRTYEQYF
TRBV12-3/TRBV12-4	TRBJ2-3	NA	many	TGTGCCAGCAGTTGGGGGGCGCGTGATACGCAGTATTTT	CASSWGARDTQYF
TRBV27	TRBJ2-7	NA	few	TGTGCCAGCAGTTTAACAGGGAACGCCTACGAGCAGTACTTC	CASSLTGNAYEQYF
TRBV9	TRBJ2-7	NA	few	TGTGCCAGCAGCGTAGGAGTCAGGGGGGACGAGCAGTACTTC	CASSVGVRGDEQYF
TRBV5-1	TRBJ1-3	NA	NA	TGCGCCAGCAGCTTGACTGCGACAGGAGGAAACACCATATATTTT	CASSLTATGGNTIYF
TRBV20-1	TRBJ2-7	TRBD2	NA	TGCAGTGCTAGTGGGCCGGGAGGCCCCAATAACTACGAGCAGTACTTC	CSASGPGGPNNYEQYF
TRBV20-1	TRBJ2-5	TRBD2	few	TGCAGTGCTAGAGGGGCGGGAGTCCTGGAGACCCAGTACTTC	CSARGAGVLETQYF
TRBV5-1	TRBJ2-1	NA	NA	TGCGCCAGCAGCTTGATGGGGGGCTCCTACAATGAGCAGTTCTTC	CASSLMGGSYNEQFF
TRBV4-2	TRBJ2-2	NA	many	TGTGCCAGCAGCCCATCGGGCCTCGCGAACACCGGGGAGCTGTTTTTT	CASSPSGLANTGELFF
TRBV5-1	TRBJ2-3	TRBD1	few	TGCGCCAGCAGCCCCAGGACAGGGGTCACAGATACGCAGTATTTT	CASSPRTGVTDTQYF
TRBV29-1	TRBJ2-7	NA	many	TGCAGCCCTTTGGCAGGGGACTACGAGCAGTACTTC	CSPLAGDYEQYF
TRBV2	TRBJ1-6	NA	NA	TGTGCCAGCTCATTCCGCGGAAACTCCTATAATTCACCCCTCCACTTT	CASSFRGNSYNSPLHF
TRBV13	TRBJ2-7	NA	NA	TGTGCCAGCAGCTCCTTACGCAGGGGAGCCTACGAGCAGTACTTC	CASSSLRRGAYEQYF
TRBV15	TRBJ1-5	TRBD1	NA	TGTGCCACCAGCAGCCTGGGACAGGGATATCAGCCCCAGCATTTT	CATSSLGQGYQPQHF
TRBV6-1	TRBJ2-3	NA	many	TGTGCCAGCATCCGAGACAGAGGCACAGATACGCAGTATTTT	CASIRDRGTDTQYF
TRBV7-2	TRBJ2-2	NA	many	TGTGCCAGCAGCTTATGGGGTAACACCGGGGAGCTGTTTTTT	CASSLWGNTGELFF
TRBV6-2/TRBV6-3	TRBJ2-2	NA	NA	TGTGCCAGCAGTTACGGGGGGGCCAGGCCCACCGGGGAGCTGTTTTTT	CASSYGGARPTGELFF
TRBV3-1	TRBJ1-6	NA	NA	TGTGCCAGCGGAACAGGACAGAATTCACCCCTCCACTTT	CASGTGQNSPLHF
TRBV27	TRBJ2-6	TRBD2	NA	TGTGCCAGCCACGGGGGGGGAGTGTCTGGGGCCAACGTCCTGACTTTC	CASHGGGVSGANVLTF
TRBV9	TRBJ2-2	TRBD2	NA	TGTGCCAGCAGCGTAGTTGGGACTAGCAGCACGAACACCGGGGAGCTGTTTTTT	CASSVVGTSSTNTGELFF